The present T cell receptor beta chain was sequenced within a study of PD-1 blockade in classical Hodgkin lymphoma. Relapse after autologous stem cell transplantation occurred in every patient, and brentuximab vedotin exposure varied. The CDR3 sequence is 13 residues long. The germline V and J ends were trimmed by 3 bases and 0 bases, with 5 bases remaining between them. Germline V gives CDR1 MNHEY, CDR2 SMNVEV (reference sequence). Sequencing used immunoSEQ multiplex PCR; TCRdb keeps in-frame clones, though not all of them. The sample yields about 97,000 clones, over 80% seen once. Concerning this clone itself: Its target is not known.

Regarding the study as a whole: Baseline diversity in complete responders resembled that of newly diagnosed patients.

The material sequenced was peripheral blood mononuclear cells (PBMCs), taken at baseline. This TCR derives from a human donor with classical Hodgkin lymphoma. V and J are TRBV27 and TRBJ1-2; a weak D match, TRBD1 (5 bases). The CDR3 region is CASSLTANYGYTF. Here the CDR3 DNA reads TGTGCCAGCAGTTTGACAGCTAACTATGGCTACACCTTC.